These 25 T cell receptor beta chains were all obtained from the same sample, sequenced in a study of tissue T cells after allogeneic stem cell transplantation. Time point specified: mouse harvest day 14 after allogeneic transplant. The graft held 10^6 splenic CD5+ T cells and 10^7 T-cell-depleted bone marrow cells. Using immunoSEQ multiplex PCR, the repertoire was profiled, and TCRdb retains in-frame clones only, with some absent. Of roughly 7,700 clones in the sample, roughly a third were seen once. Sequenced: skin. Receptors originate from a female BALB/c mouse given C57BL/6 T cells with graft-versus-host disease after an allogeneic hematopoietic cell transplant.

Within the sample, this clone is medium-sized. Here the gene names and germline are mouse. The CDR3 sequence is CASSLSTGYTGQLYF. The DNA read from the CDR3 is TGTGCCAGCAGTCTGTCGACAGGCTACACCGGGCAGCTCTAC. This chain joins TRBV26 and TRBJ2-2; D possibly corresponds to TRBD1 (6 bases). The read ends 1 residue shy of where the CDR3 ends; the end is completed using the germline J gene. Germline V gene lookup returns CDR1 KGHPV and CDR2 FQNQEV (reference sequence). CDR3 length: 15 residues. V lost 0 bases and J lost 3, with 8 bases in between.

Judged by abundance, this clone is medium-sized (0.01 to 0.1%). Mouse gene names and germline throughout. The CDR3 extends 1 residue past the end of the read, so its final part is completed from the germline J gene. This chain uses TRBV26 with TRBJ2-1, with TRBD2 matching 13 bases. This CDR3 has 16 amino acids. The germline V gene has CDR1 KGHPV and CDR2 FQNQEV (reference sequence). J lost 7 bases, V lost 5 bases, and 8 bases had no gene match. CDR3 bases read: TGTGCCAGCAGTTTGGACTGGGGGGGCAGGCGGGCTGAGCAGTTC. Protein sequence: CASSLDWGGRRAEQF. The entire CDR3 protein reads CASSLDWGGRRAEQFF.

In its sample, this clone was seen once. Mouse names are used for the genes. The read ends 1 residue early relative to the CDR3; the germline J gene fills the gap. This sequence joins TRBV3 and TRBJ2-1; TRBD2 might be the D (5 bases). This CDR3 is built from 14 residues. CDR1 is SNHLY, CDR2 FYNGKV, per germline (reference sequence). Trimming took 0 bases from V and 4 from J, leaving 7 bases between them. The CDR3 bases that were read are TGTGCCAGCAGCTTAGCCTGGGTTTATGCTGAGCAGTTC. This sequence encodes CASSLAWVYAEQF. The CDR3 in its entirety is CASSLAWVYAEQFF.

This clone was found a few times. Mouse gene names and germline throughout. The CDR3: CASSLAGTRQDTQYF. The sequenced part of the CDR3 DNA is TGTGCCAGCAGTCTTGCCGGGACAAGACAAGACACCCAGTAC. The chain uses TRBV26 and TRBJ2-5; tentatively, D is TRBD1 (6 bases). The read ends 1 residue early relative to the CDR3; the germline J gene fills the gap. Germline V gene data show CDR1 as KGHPV and CDR2 as FQNQEV (reference sequence). V was cut by 3 bases and J by 3 bases, with 13 bases left in between. This CDR3 region has 15 residues.

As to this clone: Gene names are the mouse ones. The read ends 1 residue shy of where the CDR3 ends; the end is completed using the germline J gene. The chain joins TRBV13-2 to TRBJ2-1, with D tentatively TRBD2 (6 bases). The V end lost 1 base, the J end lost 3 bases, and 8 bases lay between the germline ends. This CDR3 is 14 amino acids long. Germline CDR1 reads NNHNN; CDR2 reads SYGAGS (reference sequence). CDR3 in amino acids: CASGDWGTYAEQFF. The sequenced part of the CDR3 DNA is TGTGCCAGCGGTGATTGGGGGACCTATGCTGAGCAGTTC.

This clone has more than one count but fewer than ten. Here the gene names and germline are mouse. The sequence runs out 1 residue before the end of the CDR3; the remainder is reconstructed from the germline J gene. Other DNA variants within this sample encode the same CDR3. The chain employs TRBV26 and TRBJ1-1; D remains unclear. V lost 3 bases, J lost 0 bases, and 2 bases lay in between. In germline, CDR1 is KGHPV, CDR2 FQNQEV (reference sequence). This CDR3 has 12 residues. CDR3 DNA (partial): TGTGCCAGCAGTCTCACAAACACAGAAGTCTTC. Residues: CASSLTNTEVF. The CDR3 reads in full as CASSLTNTEVFF.

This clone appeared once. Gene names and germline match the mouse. The chain's CDR3 is CASRTGANTEVFF. CDR3 DNA (partial): TGTGCCAGCAGGACAGGGGCAAACACAGAAGTCTTC. This chain links TRBV13-1 with TRBJ1-1; 8 bases agree with TRBD1. The read is 1 residue too short to cover the CDR3 end, so that end is filled in from the germline J gene. There are 13 residues in the CDR3. Losses at the gene ends were 5 bases for V and 0 bases for J; bases not matched to a gene: 0. Germline loops: CDR1 NSHNY, CDR2 SYGAGN.

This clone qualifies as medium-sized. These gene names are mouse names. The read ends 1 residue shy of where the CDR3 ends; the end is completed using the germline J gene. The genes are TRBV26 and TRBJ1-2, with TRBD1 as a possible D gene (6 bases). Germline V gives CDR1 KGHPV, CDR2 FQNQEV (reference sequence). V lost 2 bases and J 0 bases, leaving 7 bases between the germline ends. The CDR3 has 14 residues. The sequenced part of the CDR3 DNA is TGTGCCAGCAGTCTGAGGACAGCAAACTCCGACTACACC. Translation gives CASSLRTANSDYT. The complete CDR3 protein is CASSLRTANSDYTF. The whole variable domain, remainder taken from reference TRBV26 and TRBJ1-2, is NSKVIQTPRYLVKGQGQKAKMRCIPEKGHPVVFWYQQNKNNEFKFLINFQNQEVLQQIDMTEKRFSAECPSNSPCSLEIQSSEAGDSALYLCASSLRTANSDYTFGSGTRLLVI.

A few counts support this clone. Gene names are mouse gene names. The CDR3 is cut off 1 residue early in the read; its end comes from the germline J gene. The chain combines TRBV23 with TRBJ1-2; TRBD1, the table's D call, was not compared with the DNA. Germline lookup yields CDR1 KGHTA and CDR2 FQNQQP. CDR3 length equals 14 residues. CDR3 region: CSSSHGTGGSDYTF. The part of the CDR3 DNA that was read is TGCTCCAGCAGTCACGGGACAGGGGGCTCCGACTACACC.

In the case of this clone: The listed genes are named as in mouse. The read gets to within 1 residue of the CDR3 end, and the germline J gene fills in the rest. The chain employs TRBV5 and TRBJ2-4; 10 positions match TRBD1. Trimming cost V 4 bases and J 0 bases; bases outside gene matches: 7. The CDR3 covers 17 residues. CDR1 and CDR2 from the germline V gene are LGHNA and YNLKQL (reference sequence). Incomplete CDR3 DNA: TGTGCCAGCAGCCTCCGGGACAGGGGATCTAGTCAAAACACCTTGTAC. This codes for CASSLRDRGSSQNTLY. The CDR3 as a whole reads CASSLRDRGSSQNTLYF.

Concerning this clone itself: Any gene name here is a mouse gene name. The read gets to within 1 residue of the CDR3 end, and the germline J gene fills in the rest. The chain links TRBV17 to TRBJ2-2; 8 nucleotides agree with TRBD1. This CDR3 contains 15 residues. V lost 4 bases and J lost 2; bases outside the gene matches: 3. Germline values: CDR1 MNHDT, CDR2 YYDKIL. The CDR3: CASSNDRGNTGQLYF. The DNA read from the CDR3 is TGTGCTAGCAGTAACGACAGGGGCAACACCGGGCAGCTCTAC. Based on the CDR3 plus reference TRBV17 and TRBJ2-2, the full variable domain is DTTVKQNPRYKLARVGKPVNLICSQTMNHDTMYWYQKKPNQAPKLLLFYYDKILNREADTFEKFQSSRPNNSFCSLYIGSAGLEYSAMYLCASSNDRGNTGQLYFGEGSKLTVL.

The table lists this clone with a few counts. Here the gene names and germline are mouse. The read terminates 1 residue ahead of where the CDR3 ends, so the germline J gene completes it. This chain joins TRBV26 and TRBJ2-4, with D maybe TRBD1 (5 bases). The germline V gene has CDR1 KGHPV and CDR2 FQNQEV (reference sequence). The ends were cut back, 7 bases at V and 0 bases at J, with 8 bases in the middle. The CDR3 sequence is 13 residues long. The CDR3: CASKRGSQNTLYF. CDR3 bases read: TGTGCCAGCAAAAGGGGTAGTCAAAACACCTTGTAC.

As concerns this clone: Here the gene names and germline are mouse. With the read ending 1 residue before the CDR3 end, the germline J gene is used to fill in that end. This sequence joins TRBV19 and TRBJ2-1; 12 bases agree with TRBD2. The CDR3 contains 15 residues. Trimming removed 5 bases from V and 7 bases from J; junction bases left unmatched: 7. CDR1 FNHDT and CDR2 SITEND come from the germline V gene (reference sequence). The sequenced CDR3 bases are TGTGCCAGCAGCCTCAGACTGGGGGGGCTGGCTGAGCAGTTC. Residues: CASSLRLGGLAEQF. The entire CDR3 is CASSLRLGGLAEQFF.

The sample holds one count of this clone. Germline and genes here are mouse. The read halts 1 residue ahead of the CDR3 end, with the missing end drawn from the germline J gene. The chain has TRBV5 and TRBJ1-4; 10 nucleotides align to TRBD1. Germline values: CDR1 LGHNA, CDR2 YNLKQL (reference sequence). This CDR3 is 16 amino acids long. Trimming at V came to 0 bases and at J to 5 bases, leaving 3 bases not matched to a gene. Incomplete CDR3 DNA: TGTGCCAGCAGCCAAGACCGGGACAGGGGAAACGAAAGATTATTT. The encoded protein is CASSQDRDRGNERLF. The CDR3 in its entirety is CASSQDRDRGNERLFF.

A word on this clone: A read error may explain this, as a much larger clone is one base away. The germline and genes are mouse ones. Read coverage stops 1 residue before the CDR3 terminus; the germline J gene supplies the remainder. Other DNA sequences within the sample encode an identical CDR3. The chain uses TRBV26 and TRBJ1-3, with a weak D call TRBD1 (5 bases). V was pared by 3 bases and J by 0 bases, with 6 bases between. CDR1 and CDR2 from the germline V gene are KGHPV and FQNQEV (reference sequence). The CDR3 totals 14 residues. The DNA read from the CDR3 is TGTGCCAGCAGTCTCGGGGGTTCTGGAAATACGCTCTAT. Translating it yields CASSLGGSGNTLY. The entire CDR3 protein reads CASSLGGSGNTLYF.

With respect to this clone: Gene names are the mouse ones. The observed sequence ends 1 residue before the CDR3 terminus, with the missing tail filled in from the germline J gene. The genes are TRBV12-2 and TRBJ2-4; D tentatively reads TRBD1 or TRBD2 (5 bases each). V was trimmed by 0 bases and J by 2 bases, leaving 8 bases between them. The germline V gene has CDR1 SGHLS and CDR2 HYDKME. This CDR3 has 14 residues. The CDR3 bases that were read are TGTGCCAGCTCTCTCGAAGGGGCTCAAAACACCTTGTAC. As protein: CASSLEGAQNTLY. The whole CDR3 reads CASSLEGAQNTLYF.

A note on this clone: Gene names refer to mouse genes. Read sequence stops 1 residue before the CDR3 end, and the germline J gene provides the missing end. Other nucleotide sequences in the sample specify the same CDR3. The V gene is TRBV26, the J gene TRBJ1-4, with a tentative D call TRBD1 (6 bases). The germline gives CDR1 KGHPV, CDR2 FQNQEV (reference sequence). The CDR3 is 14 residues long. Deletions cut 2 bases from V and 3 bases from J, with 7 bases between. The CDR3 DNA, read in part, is TGTGCCAGCAGTCTGGGACAGACCAACGAAAGATTATTT. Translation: CASSLGQTNERLF. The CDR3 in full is CASSLGQTNERLFF. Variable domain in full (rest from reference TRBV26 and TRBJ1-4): NSKVIQTPRYLVKGQGQKAKMRCIPEKGHPVVFWYQQNKNNEFKFLINFQNQEVLQQIDMTEKRFSAECPSNSPCSLEIQSSEAGDSALYLCASSLGQTNERLFFGHGTKLSVL.

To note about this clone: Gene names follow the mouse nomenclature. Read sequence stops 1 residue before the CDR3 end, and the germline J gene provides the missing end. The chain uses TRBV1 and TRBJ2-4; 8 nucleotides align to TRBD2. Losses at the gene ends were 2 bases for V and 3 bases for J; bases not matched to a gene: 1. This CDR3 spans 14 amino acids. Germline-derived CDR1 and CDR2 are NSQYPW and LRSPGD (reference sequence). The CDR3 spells CTCSALGGQNTLYF. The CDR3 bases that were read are TGCACCTGCAGTGCATTGGGGGGGCAAAACACCTTGTAC.

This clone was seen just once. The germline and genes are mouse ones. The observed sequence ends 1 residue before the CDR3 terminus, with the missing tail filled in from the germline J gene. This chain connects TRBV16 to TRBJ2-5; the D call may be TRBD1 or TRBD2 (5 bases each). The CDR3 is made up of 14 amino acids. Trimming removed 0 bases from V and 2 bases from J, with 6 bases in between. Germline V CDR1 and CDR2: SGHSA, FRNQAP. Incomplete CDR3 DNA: TGTGCAAGCAGCTTAGAGGGGGTCCAAGACACCCAGTAC. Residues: CASSLEGVQDTQY. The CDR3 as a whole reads CASSLEGVQDTQYF.

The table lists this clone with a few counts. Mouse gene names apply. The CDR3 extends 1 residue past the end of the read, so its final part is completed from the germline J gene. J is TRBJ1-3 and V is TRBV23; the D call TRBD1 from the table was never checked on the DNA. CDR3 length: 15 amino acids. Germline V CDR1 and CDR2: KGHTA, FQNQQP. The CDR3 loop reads CSSSQEGNSGNTLYF. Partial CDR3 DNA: TGCTCCAGCAGTCAAGAGGGGAATTCTGGAAATACGCTCTAT. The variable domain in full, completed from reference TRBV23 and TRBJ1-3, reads DAAVTQKPRYLIKMKGQEAEMKCIPEKGHTAVFWYQQKQSKELKFLIYFQNQQPLDQIDMVKERFSAVCPSSSLCSLGIRTCEAEDSALYLCSSSQEGNSGNTLYFGEGSRLIVV.

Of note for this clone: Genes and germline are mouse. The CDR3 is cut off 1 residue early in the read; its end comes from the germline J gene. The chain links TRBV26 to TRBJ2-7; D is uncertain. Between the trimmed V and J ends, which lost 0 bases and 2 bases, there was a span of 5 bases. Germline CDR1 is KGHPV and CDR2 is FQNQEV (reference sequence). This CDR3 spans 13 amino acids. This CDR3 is CASSLSGPYEQYF. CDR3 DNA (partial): TGTGCCAGCAGTCTGTCTGGGCCCTATGAACAGTAC.

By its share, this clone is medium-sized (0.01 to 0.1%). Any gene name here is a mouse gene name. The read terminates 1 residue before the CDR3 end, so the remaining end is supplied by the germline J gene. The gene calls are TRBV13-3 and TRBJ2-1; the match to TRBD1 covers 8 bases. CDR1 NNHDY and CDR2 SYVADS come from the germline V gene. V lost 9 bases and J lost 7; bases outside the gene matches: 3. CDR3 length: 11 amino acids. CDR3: CAKTGVAEQFF. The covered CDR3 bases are TGTGCCAAGACAGGGGTGGCTGAGCAGTTC.

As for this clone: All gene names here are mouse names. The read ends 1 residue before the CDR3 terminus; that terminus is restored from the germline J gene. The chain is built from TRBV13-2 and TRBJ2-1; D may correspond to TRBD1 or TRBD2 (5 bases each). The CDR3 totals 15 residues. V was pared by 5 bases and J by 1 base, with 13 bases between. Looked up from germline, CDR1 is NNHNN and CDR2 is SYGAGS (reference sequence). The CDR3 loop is CASGEGGANYAEQFF. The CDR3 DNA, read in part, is TGTGCCAGCGGGGAGGGTGGGGCAAACTATGCTGAGCAGTTC.

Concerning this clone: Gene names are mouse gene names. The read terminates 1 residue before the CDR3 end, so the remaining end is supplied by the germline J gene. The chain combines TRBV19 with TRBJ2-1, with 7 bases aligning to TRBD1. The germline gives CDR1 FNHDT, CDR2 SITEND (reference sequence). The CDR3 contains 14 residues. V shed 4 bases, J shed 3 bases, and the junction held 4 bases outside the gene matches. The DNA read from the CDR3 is TGTGCCAGCAGTTCCGGGACAGCCTATGCTGAGCAGTTC. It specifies CASSSGTAYAEQF. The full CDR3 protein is CASSSGTAYAEQFF.

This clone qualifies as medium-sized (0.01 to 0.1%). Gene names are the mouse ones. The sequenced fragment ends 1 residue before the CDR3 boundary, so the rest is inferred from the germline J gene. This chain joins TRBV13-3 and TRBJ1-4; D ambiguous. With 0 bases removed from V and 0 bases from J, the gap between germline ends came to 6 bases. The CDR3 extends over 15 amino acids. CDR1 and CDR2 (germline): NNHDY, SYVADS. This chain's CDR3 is CASSDAPISNERLFF. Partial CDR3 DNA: TGTGCCAGCAGTGATGCTCCCATTTCCAACGAAAGATTATTT.